The next 19 T cell receptor beta chains were all read from a single sample in a study of blood T cell repertoires in COVID-19. Sequencing used immunoSEQ multiplex PCR; TCRdb keeps in-frame clones, though not all of them. The sample shows approximately 450,000 clones, around 89% of them seen only once. The sequencing input was peripheral blood. These receptors were obtained from a woman between 25 and 40 years old with acute or convalescent COVID-19.

The V call is TRBV10-3, the J call TRBJ2-3; 8 nucleotides line up with TRBD2. Germline V lookup: CDR1 ENHRY, CDR2 SYGVKD. The V segment lost 5 bases and the J segment 2 bases; nucleotides outside the gene matches: 6. The CDR3 has 15 residues. The CDR3 nucleotides read TGTGCCATCAGTAACGGGGGGGCCACCACAGATACGCAGTATTTT. Translating it yields CAISNGGATTDTQYF.

V usage is TRBV3-1 (or the pseudogene TRBV3-2) and J usage is TRBJ2-5, with TRBD1 matching over 9 bases. Germline values: CDR1 LGHDT, CDR2 YNNKEL (reference sequence). The CDR3 totals 16 residues. J was trimmed by 5 bases and V by 4 bases; bases with no gene match: 11. This CDR3 reads CASSRPSTGGYETQYF. Here the CDR3 DNA reads TGTGCCAGCAGCCGACCTTCGACAGGGGGTTACGAGACCCAGTACTTC.

The J gene is TRBJ1-1, the V gene TRBV5-4; D might be TRBD1 (5 bases). The CDR3 loop spans 16 amino acids. V lost 1 base, J lost 0 bases, and 13 bases lay in between. In germline, CDR1 is SGHNT, CDR2 YYREEE (reference sequence). CDR3 protein: CASSLPGWYMNTEAFF. Here the CDR3 DNA reads TGTGCCAGCAGCTTGCCAGGGTGGTATATGAACACTGAAGCTTTCTTT. The variable domain in full, completed from reference TRBV5-4 and TRBJ1-1, reads ETGVTQSPTHLIKTRGQQVTLRCSSQSGHNTVSWYQQALGQGPQFIFQYYREEENGRGNFPPRFSGLQFPNYSSELNVNALELDDSALYLCASSLPGWYMNTEAFFGQGTRLTVV.

The genes are TRBV30 and TRBJ1-6; D call uncertain. The CDR3 totals 12 residues. The V end lost 3 bases, the J end lost 6 bases, and 6 bases lay between the germline ends. Germline values: CDR1 GTSNPN, CDR2 SVGIG (reference sequence). This CDR3 reads CAWSLLNSPLHF. CDR3 nucleotide sequence: TGTGCCTGGAGCCTCCTTAATTCACCCCTCCACTTT.

The CDR3 loop is CASGYNRNTEAFF. CDR3 nucleotides: TGTGCCAGCGGTTATAACAGGAACACTGAAGCTTTCTTT. The V call is TRBV2, the J call TRBJ1-1; unclear D gene. CDR3 length equals 13 residues. Trimming stripped 8 bases from V and 1 base from J, with 11 bases between. The germline V gene has CDR1 SNHLY and CDR2 FYNNEI.

The chain employs TRBV5-4 and TRBJ1-2; D is possibly TRBD1 (5 bases). V was clipped by 4 bases and J by 6 bases, with 22 bases between them. The CDR3 is 16 amino acids. Germline CDR1 is SGHNT and CDR2 is YYREEE (reference sequence). CDR3 nucleotides: TGTGCCAGCAGCAGAGGTAGTTCGCAGGGTATTGATGGCTACACCTTC. Amino acids: CASSRGSSQGIDGYTF.

V gene TRBV4-1 combines with J gene TRBJ1-5, with a possible D match to TRBD1 (5 bases). Germline V gene sequence: CDR1 MGHRA, CDR2 YSYEKL. This CDR3 has 16 residues. Trimming stripped 0 bases from V and 5 bases from J, with 14 bases between. In nucleotides, the CDR3 is TGCGCCAGCAGCCAAGAAAATTCAGGGAATGATCAGCCCCAGCATTTT. This sequence encodes CASSQENSGNDQPQHF.

The gene calls are TRBV29-1 and TRBJ2-3; 8 bases are a match to TRBD2. Per the germline V gene, CDR1 is SQVTM and CDR2 is ANQGSEA. The CDR3 spans 14 residues. V gave up 7 bases and J gave up 3 bases; unmatched junction bases: 9. The CDR3 DNA sequence: TGCAGCGCCCCCGGGAGGGGAGCTACAGATACGCAGTATTTT. It translates to CSAPGRGATDTQYF.

For this clone: Other DNA sequences in this specimen translate into the identical CDR3. The rearrangement links TRBV12-3 or TRBV12-4 to TRBJ2-7; weak D call: TRBD1 (6 bases). V was clipped by 4 bases and J by 2 bases, with 6 bases between them. The CDR3 sequence is 12 residues long. The CDR3 spells CASSSGAYEQYF. DNA of the CDR3: TGTGCCAGCAGTTCAGGGGCCTACGAGCAGTACTTC.

The J gene is TRBJ2-7, the V gene TRBV2, with D possibly being TRBD1 (5 bases). Between the trimmed V and J ends, which lost 4 bases and 3 bases, there was a span of 22 bases. This CDR3 has 17 amino acids. Germline lookup yields CDR1 SNHLY and CDR2 FYNNEI. The CDR3 region has the DNA TGTGCCAGCAGTGGTCCACCTTGGGGCAGCTTGGGCTACGAGCAGTACTTC. It translates to CASSGPPWGSLGYEQYF.

The chain recombines TRBV7-3 with TRBJ2-1; D perhaps matches TRBD2 (6 bases). Per the germline V gene, CDR1 is SGHTA and CDR2 is FQGTGA. There are 13 residues in the CDR3. V dropped 5 bases and J dropped 8 bases, with 13 bases sitting between them. The DNA of the CDR3 is TGTGCCAGCAGCCCAACTAGGGAGGATGAGCAGTTCTTC. Translating it yields CASSPTREDEQFF.

CDR3 in DNA: TGTGCCAGCAGTTTAGAGGCGGGCTACGAGCAGTACTTC. Amino acid sequence: CASSLEAGYEQYF. The chain is built from TRBV12-3 or TRBV12-4 and TRBJ2-7; D may be TRBD2 (5 bases). V dropped 1 base and J dropped 3 bases, with 7 bases sitting between them. The CDR3 runs 13 residues.

V usage is TRBV4-1 and J usage is TRBJ2-7; maybe TRBD2 (6 bases). CDR3 size: 14 residues. Germline assignment: CDR1 MGHRA and CDR2 YSYEKL. Trimming stripped 1 base from V and 3 bases from J, with 10 bases between. DNA of the CDR3: TGCGCCAGCAGCCAAGCCCACGGGGGCTACGAGCAGTACTTC. This sequence encodes CASSQAHGGYEQYF.

V usage is TRBV9 and J usage is TRBJ1-1; D not resolved. Looked up from germline, CDR1 is SGDLS and CDR2 is YYNGEE. The CDR3 covers 14 residues. The ends were cut back, 0 bases at V and 1 base at J, with 7 bases in the middle. The CDR3 sequence: CASSVGSGNTEAFF. The CDR3 DNA reads TGTGCCAGCAGCGTAGGGTCGGGGAACACTGAAGCTTTCTTT.

V and J are TRBV10-3 and TRBJ2-1; 8 bases match TRBD1. Germline V gives CDR1 ENHRY, CDR2 SYGVKD. The CDR3 has 16 residues. The J segment lost 2 bases and the V segment lost 2 bases, leaving 5 bases of the junction unmatched. The CDR3 here is CAISEPTGVTYNEQFF. The CDR3, as DNA: TGTGCCATCAGTGAGCCGACAGGGGTAACCTACAATGAGCAGTTCTTC.

The V call is TRBV6-5, the J call TRBJ1-4, with D possibly being TRBD1 (5 bases). The CDR3 length is 14 residues. The V gene's germline CDR1 is MNHEY and CDR2 SVGAGI. Trimming removed 2 bases from V and 8 bases from J, with 12 bases in between. The CDR3, as DNA: TGTGCCAGCAGTTACGTCCAGGGCCCAGAAAAACTGTTTTTT. Amino acids: CASSYVQGPEKLFF.

This sequence joins TRBV19 and TRBJ2-1; a possible D gene is TRBD2 (6 bases). CDR3 length: 13 residues. With 3 bases removed from V and 16 bases from J, the gap between germline ends came to 19 bases. Germline V gene sequence: CDR1 LNHDA, CDR2 SQIVND (reference sequence). DNA for the CDR3: TGTGCCAGTAGTATGGGGGGTTCCCTTGGGGTTTTCTTC. It is translated as CASSMGGSLGVFF.

The chain links TRBV29-1 to TRBJ2-1, with 9 bases lining up with TRBD2. CDR3 length equals 15 residues. The junction had 5 bases not matched to a gene; V was cut back by 3 bases and J by 2 bases. Germline CDR1 reads SQVTM; CDR2 reads ANQGSEA. The CDR3 nucleotides read TGCAGCGTTGATCAAGCGGGGGGAACCTACAATGAGCAGTTCTTC. Translation: CSVDQAGGTYNEQFF.

CDR3 region: CASSGDRHGYTF. CDR3 DNA sequence: TGTGCCAGCAGTGGGGACAGACATGGCTACACCTTC. The chain carries TRBV12-3 or TRBV12-4 and TRBJ1-2; 7 bases agree with TRBD1. The CDR3 extends over 12 amino acids. Trimming cost V 5 bases and J 6 bases; bases outside gene matches: 3.